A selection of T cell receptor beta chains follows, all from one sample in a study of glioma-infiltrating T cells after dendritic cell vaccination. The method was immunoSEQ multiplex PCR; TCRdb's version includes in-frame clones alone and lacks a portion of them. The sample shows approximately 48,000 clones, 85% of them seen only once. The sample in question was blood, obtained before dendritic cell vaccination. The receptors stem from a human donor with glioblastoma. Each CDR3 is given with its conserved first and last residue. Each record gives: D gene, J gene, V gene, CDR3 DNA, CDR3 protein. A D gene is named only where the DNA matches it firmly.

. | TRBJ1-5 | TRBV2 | TGTGCCAGCAGTTACTATGTGGGTCAGCCCCAGCATTTT | CASSYYVGQPQHF
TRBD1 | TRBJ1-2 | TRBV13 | TGTGCCAGCAACCTACTTACAGGGGGGAAGGGCTACACCTTC | CASNLLTGGKGYTF
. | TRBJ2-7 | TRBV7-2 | TGTGCCAGCAGCTTAGTAGGGGGGGTGAGCTCCTACGAGCAGTACTTC | CASSLVGGVSSYEQYF
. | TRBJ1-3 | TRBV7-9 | TGTGCCAGCAGCTTTTTCTCCGGGACAGGAAACACCATATATTTT | CASSFFSGTGNTIYF
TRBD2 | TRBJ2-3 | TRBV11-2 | TGTGCCAGCAGCTCAAAAGGGGGGACTAGAGGCACAGATACGCAGTATTTT | CASSSKGGTRGTDTQYF
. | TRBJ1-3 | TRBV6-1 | TGTGCCAGCAGTGAAGCTTCCGCCTTGGTAGTAGTTGCTGGAAACACCATATATTTT | CASSEASALVVVAGNTIYF
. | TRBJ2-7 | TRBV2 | TGTGCCAGCAGTTTTAGCTCCTACGAGCAGTACTTC | CASSFSSYEQYF
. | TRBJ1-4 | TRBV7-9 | TGTGCCAGCAGCCGGGAAAAACTGTTTTTT | CASSREKLFF
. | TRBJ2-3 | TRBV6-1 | TGTGCCAGCATTGGGGGGACTTACACAGATACGCAGTATTTT | CASIGGTYTDTQYF
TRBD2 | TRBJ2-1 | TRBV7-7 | TGTGCTAGCAGCTCCGGACTAGCGGGAGTTTATGAGCAGTTCTTC | CASSSGLAGVYEQFF
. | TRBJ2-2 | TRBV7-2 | TGTGCCAGCAGCTTGGCGTTCCAGGGATGGGGCAACACCGGGGAGCTGTTTTTT | CASSLAFQGWGNTGELFF
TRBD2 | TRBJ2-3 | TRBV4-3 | TGCGCCAGCAGCCAAGTGCATCTCGGGGGGGCCCTCACAGATACGCAGTATTTT | CASSQVHLGGALTDTQYF
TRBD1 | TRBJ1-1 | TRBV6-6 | TGTGCCAGCAGTCACGAGGCTCAGGGGGGAGAAGCTTTCTTT | CASSHEAQGGEAFF
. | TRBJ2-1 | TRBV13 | TGTGCCAGCAGACCGCCCAACAGGGCGTTGTCCAATGAGCAGTTCTTC | CASRPPNRALSNEQFF
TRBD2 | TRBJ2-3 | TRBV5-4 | TGTGCCAGCAGCTCAGGGACTAGCGGAGATACGCAGTATTTT | CASSSGTSGDTQYF
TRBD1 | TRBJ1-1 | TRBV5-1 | TGCGCCAGCAGTTTCGACAGGGGGCGTGATGCTTTCTTT | CASSFDRGRDAFF
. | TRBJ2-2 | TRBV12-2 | TGTGCAAGTCGCTCGGCGCCCGCTGGGACTAGCGGGAGTGAGGACCTTGTAGGGGAGCTGTTTTTT | CASRSAPAGTSGSEDLVGELFF
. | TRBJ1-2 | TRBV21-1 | TGTGCCAGCAGCCCCGAGCAGGTGGTGGCCTATGGCTACACCTTC | CASSPEQVVAYGYTF